This T cell receptor beta chain was documented in a study of cytomegalovirus exposure and HLA in healthy donors. Researchers ran the PCR with 60 Vbeta and 13 Jbeta primers. Clones were read by immunoSEQ multiplex PCR, and TCRdb kept only the in-frame ones, dropping some. Among about 120,000 clones listed, 8% to 11% were seen once. Overall study results and limits: The classifier, whose performance was assessed in both the original and validation cohorts, reportedly diagnosed cytomegalovirus status with high specificity and sensitivity. Researchers counted some 150 TCR beta chains as cytomegalovirus-associated.

J was trimmed by 8 bases and V by 0 bases; bases with no gene match: 6. This CDR3 spans 14 amino acids. Germline CDR1 reads SGDLS; CDR2 reads YYNGEE. In this sample, this clone turned up a few times. Its antigen is still unknown. Sequencing was done on a sample of PBMCs. The source of this sequence is a woman aged 18 to 35 in good health and CMV-seropositive. The chain recombines TRBV9 with TRBJ1-2; 8 bases map to TRBD1. CDR3 sequence (DNA): TGTGCCAGCAGCGTAGTAGGACAGGGACACGGCTACACCTTC. This encodes CASSVVGQGHGYTF.